One TCR beta chain is described in this entry. What it binds is unknown. Disease lasting under 3 months, a NOSPECS grade of at least 4, and a Clinical Activity Score of at least 3 were features of the ophthalmopathy patients. TCR beta CDR3 region amplification was performed from RNA transcripts. Carried out on the TCR CDR3, a first-round RT-PCR used the HTBI primer set. TCRdb used MiXCR to reprocess the multiplex PCR reads, holding one entry per CDR3 protein. The repertoire holds around 600,000 distinct CDR3 sequences, with approximately 15% as singletons. With 4 bases clipped from V and 0 bases from J, the junction kept 1 base outside the gene matches. There are 15 residues in the CDR3. CDR1 and CDR2 from the germline V gene are SGHRS and YFSETQ. The data originate from a study of T cells in Graves' hyperthyroidism and ophthalmopathy. Broader study findings: Blood also carried most thyroid clonotypes expanded above 0.001. Ophthalmopathy was told apart from stable hyperthyroidism by a 13 V-J model. Ophthalmopathy, as predicted by the model, came a median about seven months after the prediction.

The sequenced sample consisted of blood. This chain links TRBV5-1 with TRBJ2-5; 12 bases line up with TRBD2. The source of this sequence is a woman aged 18-29 years with Graves' ophthalmopathy. The CDR3 spells CASSPSGRDQETQYF. The CDR3 DNA is TGCGCCAGCAGCCCTAGCGGGAGGGACCAAGAGACCCAGTACTTC.